This paragraph covers one T cell receptor beta chain sequence. Authors' processing steps: Reference gene primers were amplified, and this amplification served to estimate nucleated cell counts. TCRdb keeps only in-frame clones here, not all; method: immunoSEQ multiplex PCR. The DNA was the basis for D and trimming; V, J and clone size are from that table. The sample yields 200,000 to 250,000 clones, approximately 86% seen once. The sample is drawn from a study of blood T cell repertoires in COVID-19. The CDR3 runs 15 residues. Between the trimmed V and J ends, which lost 8 bases and 3 bases, there was a span of 17 bases. CDR1 is MNHEY and CDR2 is SMNVEV in the germline V gene (reference sequence).

The rearrangement uses TRBV27 and TRBJ2-4; D possibly corresponds to TRBD2 (7 bases). The sequence came from a woman aged 55-75 years who had recovered from COVID-19. Sequenced input: peripheral blood. The CDR3 is CASPRRGAGKNIQYF. CDR3 DNA sequence: TGTGCCAGCCCCCGCCGGGGGGCCGGCAAAAACATTCAGTACTTC.